The source of this T cell receptor (beta chain) is a study of T cell responses to AZD1222 COVID-19 vaccine. On the study more broadly: Second-dose timings of about 4 or about 12 weeks were pooled.

Notes on this clone: Its antigen remains unknown.

Clones were sequenced by immunoSEQ multiplex PCR, and TCRdb holds only the in-frame ones, with some missing. The data show some 130,000 clones, 70% to 90% seen once. Study-wide points: Just five to seven people given AZD1222 tested seropositive at baseline. Donors were mostly white British, more females; clonal diversity possibly underestimated. Within unmutated variant regions lay the reported targets of nearly half of spike-specific TCRs.

The sequencing here drew on peripheral blood, taken on day 0 of AZD1222 vaccination. This TCR came from an adult in good health.

CDR3 amino acids: CASTPGREREQYF. The CDR3 DNA reads TGTGCCAGCACCCCGGGTCGGGAGAGGGAGCAGTACTTC. The genes are TRBV3-1 (or the pseudogene TRBV3-2) and TRBJ2-7; possible D gene TRBD2, 6 bases. Germline V gene data show CDR1 as LGHDT and CDR2 as YNNKEL (reference sequence). The CDR3 runs to 13 residues. V was pared by 7 bases and J by 7 bases, with 17 bases between.